This T cell receptor (beta chain) was identified during a study of long-term antiretroviral therapy in people with HIV. Study outcomes and limitations: Clonotypes expanded prior to ART showed repertoire dominance at all sampled time points.

This clone was picked up one time. Its antigen is currently unknown. Investigators performed immunoSEQ version v3.0 at survey level. Using immunoSEQ multiplex PCR, the repertoire was profiled, and TCRdb retains in-frame clones only, with some absent. The table lists fewer than 35,000 clones, 70% to 85% of them singletons. This TCR derives from a man aged 35-49 years with HIV. Sequenced here: unsorted PBMCs, sampled 3 years after starting antiretroviral therapy.

CDR3 amino acids: CASSLEGGLAGPTDTQYF. The CDR3 DNA is TGCGCCAGCAGCTTGGAGGGTGGACTAGCGGGGCCGACAGATACGCAGTATTTT. This chain connects TRBV5-1 to TRBJ2-3, with 12 bases fitting TRBD2. The V gene's germline CDR1 is SGHRS and CDR2 YFSETQ. V lost 0 bases, J lost 3 bases, and 8 bases stayed unmatched. This CDR3 contains 18 residues. The variable domain in full, completed from reference TRBV5-1 and TRBJ2-3, reads KAGVTQTPRYLIKTRGQQVTLSCSPISGHRSVSWYQQTPGQGLQFLFEYFSETQRNKGNFPGRFSGRQFSNSRSEMNVSTLELGDSALYLCASSLEGGLAGPTDTQYFGPGTRLTVL.